This record covers a single T cell receptor beta chain. The data are from a study of blood T cell repertoires in COVID-19. Overall study context: Samples taken during acute and convalescent COVID-19 were collected in the United States, Italy and Spain. From T cells, B-cell-depleted T cells, or PBMCs came the material, which was cDNA or gDNA.

Authors' methods: Estimation of nucleated cell counts was performed using reference gene primer amplification. The data were produced by immunoSEQ multiplex PCR, yet TCRdb's version contains in-frame clones alone and is incomplete. The V and J calls and the clone size are those of that table, but D and trimming were determined from the DNA. The table has around 270,000 clones, 84% seen once. The CDR3 consists of 17 residues. Trimming removed 4 bases at V and 0 bases at J, with 14 bases between. Germline values: CDR1 SGHNT, CDR2 YYREEE (reference sequence). Material: peripheral blood. The chain employs TRBV5-4 and TRBJ2-6, with D perhaps matching TRBD2 (5 bases). The receptor comes from a man aged 55 to 70 with acute or convalescent COVID-19. CDR3 amino acids: CASSPRGPGSGANVLTF. The CDR3 region has the DNA TGTGCCAGCAGCCCTCGAGGGCCCGGCTCTGGGGCCAACGTCCTGACTTTC.